Below are 24 T cell receptor beta chains sequenced from a single sample in a study of cytomegalovirus exposure and HLA in healthy donors. 60 Vbeta and 13 Jbeta primers were used in PCR. Assay used: immunoSEQ multiplex PCR; TCRdb lists only in-frame clones, some missing. The sample carries some 190,000 clones, about 87% recorded once. Sequences were obtained from PBMCs. These receptor sequences come from a man aged 30 to 39 in good health and CMV-seronegative.

The CDR3 DNA is TGCGCCAGCAGCTTGGCGAGGTATAGCTCCTACGAGCAGTACTTC. It translates to CASSLARYSSYEQYF. V and J are TRBV5-1 and TRBJ2-7; D is ambiguous. The CDR3 sequence is 15 residues long. CDR1 is SGHRS and CDR2 is YFSETQ in the germline V gene. V was shortened by 0 bases and J by 0 bases, with 10 bases between the two germline ends.

The J gene is TRBJ2-1, the V gene TRBV27, with TRBD2 matching 9 bases. Germline-derived CDR1 and CDR2 are MNHEY and SMNVEV (reference sequence). The CDR3 contains 14 residues. The V and J ends lost 2 bases and 9 bases, in that order; junction bases with no gene match: 5. The CDR3 is CASSLAGTSFEQFF. The CDR3 DNA sequence: TGTGCCAGCAGTTTAGCCGGGACTAGCTTTGAGCAGTTCTTC.

This clone showed up just once. The genes are TRBV18 and TRBJ2-5; TRBD1 is a possible D gene (5 bases). Germline loops: CDR1 KGHSH, CDR2 LQKENI. The CDR3 sequence is 16 residues long. V was clipped by 5 bases and J by 5 bases, with 21 bases between them. CDR3: CASSSAGAALLETQYF. CDR3 bases: TGTGCCAGCTCATCTGCTGGGGCAGCCTTGCTGGAGACCCAGTACTTC.

This chain joins TRBV15 and TRBJ1-1; no clear D. The CDR3 consists of 14 residues. Per germline, CDR1 LNHNV and CDR2 YYDKDF (reference sequence). The ends were cut back, 0 bases at V and 1 base at J, with 6 bases in the middle. CDR3 sequence (DNA): TGTGCCACCAGCAGAGATCCCAGGAACACTGAAGCTTTCTTT. Its protein product is CATSRDPRNTEAFF.

The chain uses TRBV27 and TRBJ1-2; 8 nucleotides agree with TRBD1. This CDR3 contains 14 residues. V lost 5 bases and J lost 7; bases outside the gene matches: 9. From germline, CDR1 is MNHEY and CDR2 SMNVEV (reference sequence). CDR3 DNA: TGTGCCAGCAGTGTGGGACAGGCTCTAGGTGGCTACACCTTC. This translates into CASSVGQALGGYTF.

The V call is TRBV5-5, the J call TRBJ2-7; 7 bases are shared with TRBD1. Germline lookup yields CDR1 SGHKS and CDR2 YYEKEE (reference sequence). The CDR3 length is 15 residues. V was pared by 3 bases and J by 3 bases, with 9 bases of the junction left unmatched. The CDR3 reads CASSWGTGTDYEQYF. The DNA of the CDR3 is TGTGCCAGCAGCTGGGGCACCGGGACAGACTACGAGCAGTACTTC.

The chain combines TRBV6-6 with TRBJ2-7; D not certain. Germline assignment: CDR1 MNHNY and CDR2 SVGAGI (reference sequence). The CDR3 contains 15 residues. Trimming cost V 1 base and J 0 bases, with 10 bases left between them. CDR3 coding DNA: TGTGCCAGCAGTTACTACAGCAATTCCTCCTACGAGCAGTACTTC. This translates into CASSYYSNSSYEQYF.

The chain joins TRBV9 to TRBJ2-2; TRBD1 is a possible D gene (6 bases). V was shortened by 0 bases and J by 0 bases, with 15 bases between the two germline ends. Germline CDR1 reads SGDLS; CDR2 reads YYNGEE. The CDR3 has 18 amino acids. The DNA of the CDR3 is TGTGCCAGCAGCGTAGTAGGGGAAGGGACACCGAACACCGGGGAGCTGTTTTTT. Its translation: CASSVVGEGTPNTGELFF.

This clone was detected once. CDR3 in DNA: TGTGCCAGCAGTCCTAGACAGGGGCCCCTCTCCTACAATGAGCAGTTCTTC. The encoded protein is CASSPRQGPLSYNEQFF. The V call is TRBV28, the J call TRBJ2-1, with 8 bases that match TRBD1. CDR3 length equals 17 residues. Germline V gene sequence: CDR1 MDHEN, CDR2 SYDVKM. V shed 5 bases, J shed 0 bases, and the junction held 9 bases outside the gene matches.

The chain carries TRBV9 and TRBJ2-3, with 11 bases that match TRBD2. The CDR3 runs to 17 residues. V lost 0 bases to trimming and J lost 5 bases; unmatched junction nucleotides: 8. Germline CDR1 SGDLS, CDR2 YYNGEE. CDR3 sequence: CASSVGVAGGSQDTQYF. The CDR3 region has the DNA TGTGCCAGCAGCGTAGGGGTAGCGGGGGGGTCTCAAGATACGCAGTATTTT.

The chain recombines TRBV27 with TRBJ1-5, with 12 bases fitting TRBD1. The V and J ends lost 8 bases and 5 bases, in that order; junction bases with no gene match: 10. There are 16 residues in the CDR3. CDR1 is MNHEY and CDR2 is SMNVEV in the germline V gene (reference sequence). CDR3 nucleotide sequence: TGTGCCAGCCTCACCGGGACAGGGGGCTCGGATCAGCCCCAGCATTTT. Its protein product is CASLTGTGGSDQPQHF.

The V and J genes are TRBV6-6 and TRBJ2-7, with 12 bases aligning to TRBD2. Trimming at V came to 5 bases and at J to 3 bases, leaving 5 bases not matched to a gene. The CDR3 has 15 residues. The germline gives CDR1 MNHNY, CDR2 SVGAGI (reference sequence). In DNA, the CDR3 is TGTGCCAGCAGTACGGGACTAGCGGGCCGCTACGAGCAGTACTTC. Translating it yields CASSTGLAGRYEQYF.

The chain links TRBV5-6 to TRBJ1-1; unclear D gene. The CDR3 contains 15 residues. Germline-derived CDR1 and CDR2 are SGHDT and YYEEEE. The V end lost 1 base, the J end lost 10 bases, and 20 bases lay between the germline ends. The CDR3 spells CASSLPAFDPEGAFF. The CDR3 DNA sequence: TGTGCCAGCAGCTTGCCCGCCTTCGACCCTGAGGGAGCTTTCTTT.

The chain uses TRBV6-4 and TRBJ1-4, with 12 positions matching TRBD1. The ends lost 4 bases at V and 8 bases at J; junction bases unmatched: 5. The CDR3 totals 15 residues. Looked up from germline, CDR1 is MRHNA and CDR2 is SNTAGT. CDR3 DNA: TGTGCCAGCAGTGCCGGGACAGGGGGCAAAGAAAAACTGTTTTTT. Its protein is CASSAGTGGKEKLFF.

This chain joins TRBV2 and TRBJ2-7; a possible D gene is TRBD1 (5 bases). This CDR3 is 13 amino acids long. Germline-derived CDR1 and CDR2 are SNHLY and FYNNEI. The V end was cut by 7 bases, the J end by 3 bases, with 13 bases between. CDR3 loop: CASKPITGYEQYF. The CDR3 region has the DNA TGTGCCAGCAAACCTATAACAGGCTACGAGCAGTACTTC. The variable domain in full, with the rest retrieved from reference TRBV2 and TRBJ2-7, is EPEVTQTPSHQVTQMGQEVILRCVPISNHLYFYWYRQILGQKVEFLVSFYNNEISEKSEIFDDQFSVERPDGSNFTLKIRSTKLEDSAMYFCASKPITGYEQYFGPGTRLTVT.

This clone has a handful of counts. The chain carries TRBV11-2 and TRBJ2-5, with 8 bases lining up with TRBD2. Per germline, CDR1 SGHAT and CDR2 FQNNGV. The CDR3 totals 16 residues. The junction had 9 bases not matched to a gene; V was cut back by 0 bases and J by 6 bases. CDR3 in amino acids: CASSLDLTGGQKTQYF. The CDR3 DNA reads TGTGCCAGCAGCTTAGATCTAACGGGGGGGCAGAAGACCCAGTACTTC.

This clone occurred once. The chain recombines TRBV5-1 with TRBJ2-1; 7 bases agree with TRBD2. The CDR3 totals 14 residues. The junction had 7 bases not matched to a gene; V was cut back by 7 bases and J by 3 bases. Per the germline V gene, CDR1 is SGHRS and CDR2 is YFSETQ. The DNA for the CDR3 is TGCGCCAGCCAGGTTCGGGGGGACTACAATGAGCAGTTCTTC. Amino acid sequence: CASQVRGDYNEQFF.

The chain uses TRBV7-9 and TRBJ1-1, with 11 positions matching TRBD1. The CDR3 is made up of 15 amino acids. Losses at the gene ends were 6 bases for V and 7 bases for J; bases not matched to a gene: 10. Germline CDR1 SEHNR, CDR2 FQNEAQ (reference sequence). The CDR3 sequence: CASRRGRGTGGEAFF. The CDR3 DNA reads as TGTGCCAGCAGGCGCGGGCGGGGGACAGGGGGTGAAGCTTTCTTT.

This chain connects TRBV28 to TRBJ2-1; the D is unclear. V dropped 5 bases and J dropped 7 bases, with 3 bases sitting between them. Germline loops: CDR1 MDHEN, CDR2 SYDVKM. The CDR3 runs to 10 residues. This CDR3 reads CASSLNEQFF. The CDR3 DNA reads as TGTGCCAGCAGTCTAAATGAGCAGTTCTTC.

This sequence joins TRBV5-4 and TRBJ1-2; D may be TRBD1 (6 bases). This CDR3 spans 13 amino acids. CDR1 and CDR2 (germline): SGHNT, YYREEE (reference sequence). Trimming pared 5 bases from V and 6 bases from J, leaving 14 bases between. The CDR3 region is CASRQPGENGYTF. CDR3 DNA sequence: TGTGCCAGCAGACAACCAGGGGAGAATGGCTACACCTTC.

Points on this clone: This same CDR3 is encoded by further DNA sequences in the sample. The chain is built from TRBV14 and TRBJ2-7; 9 bases agree with TRBD1. The trim removed 6 bases at V and 2 bases at J, leaving 2 bases unmatched. There are 13 residues in the CDR3. Per germline, CDR1 SGHDN and CDR2 FVKESK. In DNA, the CDR3 is TGTGCCAGCAGTCGGGACAGGGCCTACGAGCAGTACTTC. This translates into CASSRDRAYEQYF. The entire variable domain, with the rest obtained from reference TRBV14 and TRBJ2-7, is as follows: EAGVTQFPSHSVIEKGQTVTLRCDPISGHDNLYWYRRVMGKEIKFLLHFVKESKQDESGMPNNRFLAERTGGTYSTLKVQPAELEDSGVYFCASSRDRAYEQYFGPGTRLTVT.

The chain links TRBV7-9 to TRBJ2-5; 7 bases map to TRBD2. The CDR3 runs to 15 residues. Germline V gene data show CDR1 as SEHNR and CDR2 as FQNEAQ (reference sequence). J lost 0 bases, V lost 5 bases, and 6 bases had no gene match. The CDR3 DNA reads TGTGCCAGCAGCGGGATGGGGGGGTACCAAGAGACCCAGTACTTC. It is translated as CASSGMGGYQETQYF.

The chain is built from TRBV7-2 and TRBJ2-5; TRBD2 aligns across 10 bases. V trimming: 1 base; J trimming: 1 base; junction bases outside the gene matches: 6. The germline CDR1 and CDR2 sequences are SGHTA and FQGNSA. This CDR3 spans 17 amino acids. This CDR3 is CASSLVFASGGQETQYF. The CDR3 DNA follows: TGTGCCAGCAGCTTAGTATTCGCTAGCGGGGGCCAAGAGACCCAGTACTTC.

This sequence joins TRBV29-1 and TRBJ2-2, with 7 bases lining up with TRBD1. V trimming: 6 bases; J trimming: 2 bases; junction bases outside the gene matches: 12. The CDR3 contains 16 residues. Germline V gene sequence: CDR1 SQVTM, CDR2 ANQGSEA. The CDR3: CSVGQAGTENTGELFF. The CDR3 region has the DNA TGCAGCGTCGGCCAAGCCGGGACAGAAAACACCGGGGAGCTGTTTTTT.